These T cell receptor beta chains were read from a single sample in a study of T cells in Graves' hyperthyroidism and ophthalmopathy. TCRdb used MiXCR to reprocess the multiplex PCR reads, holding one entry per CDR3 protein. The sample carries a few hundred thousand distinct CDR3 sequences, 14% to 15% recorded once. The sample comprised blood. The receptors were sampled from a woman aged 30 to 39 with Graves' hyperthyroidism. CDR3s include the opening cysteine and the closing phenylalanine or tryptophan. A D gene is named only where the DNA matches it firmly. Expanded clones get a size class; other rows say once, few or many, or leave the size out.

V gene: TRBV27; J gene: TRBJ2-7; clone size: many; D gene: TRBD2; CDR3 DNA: TGTGCCAGCAGTTCCGAGGGACTAGCGGCGTACGAGCAGTACTTC; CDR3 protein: CASSSEGLAAYEQYF
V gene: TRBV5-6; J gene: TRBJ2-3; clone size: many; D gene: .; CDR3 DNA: TGTGCCAGCAGCTTGGGAAGGGGCACAGATACGCAGTATTTT; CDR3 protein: CASSLGRGTDTQYF
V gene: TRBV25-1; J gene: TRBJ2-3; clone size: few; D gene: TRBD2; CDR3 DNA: TGTGCCAGCATGGGACCGGGACTAGGCCCTCGCACAGATACGCAGTATTTT; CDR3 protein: CASMGPGLGPRTDTQYF
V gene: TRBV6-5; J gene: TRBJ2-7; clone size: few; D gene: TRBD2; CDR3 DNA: TGTGCCAGCAGTTACCGTGCGGGAGCCGACGAGCAGTACTTC; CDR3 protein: CASSYRAGADEQYF
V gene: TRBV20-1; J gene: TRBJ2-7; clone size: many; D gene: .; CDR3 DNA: TGCAGTGAAAAGGAAAGCGGTGGCTACGAGCAGTACTTC; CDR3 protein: CSEKESGGYEQYF
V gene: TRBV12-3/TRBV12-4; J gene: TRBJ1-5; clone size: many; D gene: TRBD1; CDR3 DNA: TGTGCCAGCAGCCTAACAGGGGACGGGCAGCCCCAGCATTTT; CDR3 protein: CASSLTGDGQPQHF
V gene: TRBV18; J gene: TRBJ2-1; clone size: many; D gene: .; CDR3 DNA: TGTGCCAGCTCACCAGGAGCCCATGAGCAGTTCTTC; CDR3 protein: CASSPGAHEQFF
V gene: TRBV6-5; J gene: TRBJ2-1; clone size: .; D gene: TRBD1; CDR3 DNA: TGTGCCAGCAGTTACTCCGGGACAGTACACAATGAGCAGTTCTTC; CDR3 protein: CASSYSGTVHNEQFF
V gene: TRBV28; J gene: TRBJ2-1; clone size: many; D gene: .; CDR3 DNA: TGTGCCAGCAGTTTCTTTGGGGAAGCTTACAATGAGCAGTTCTTC; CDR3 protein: CASSFFGEAYNEQFF
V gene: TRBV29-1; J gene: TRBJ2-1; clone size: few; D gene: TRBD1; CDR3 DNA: TGCAGCGTTACCGACAGGGGATACAATGAGCAGTTCTTC; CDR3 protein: CSVTDRGYNEQFF
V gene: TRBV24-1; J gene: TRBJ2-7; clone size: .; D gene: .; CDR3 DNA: TGTGCCACCAGTGACCAAAACGCCGGGTCCTTTAACGAGCAGTACTTC; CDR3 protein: CATSDQNAGSFNEQYF
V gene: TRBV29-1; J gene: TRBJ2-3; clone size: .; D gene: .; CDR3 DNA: TGCAGCGTTGAGGTACAGGGAAGGCCGCGTAGCACAGATACGCAGTATTTT; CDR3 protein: CSVEVQGRPRSTDTQYF
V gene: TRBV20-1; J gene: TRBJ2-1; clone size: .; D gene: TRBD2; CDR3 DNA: TGCAGTGCTAGTGACAGCGGGAGTAGAAATGAGCAGTTCTTC; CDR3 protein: CSASDSGSRNEQFF
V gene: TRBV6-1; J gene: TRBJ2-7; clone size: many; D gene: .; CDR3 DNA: TGTGCCAGCAAAACGAACATTGACGAGCAGTACTTC; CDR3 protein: CASKTNIDEQYF
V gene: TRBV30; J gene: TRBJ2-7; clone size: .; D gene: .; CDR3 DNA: TGTGCCTGGAGTGTGGGTCTGTCGAGCTCCTACGAGCAGCACTTC; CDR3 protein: CAWSVGLSSSYEQHF
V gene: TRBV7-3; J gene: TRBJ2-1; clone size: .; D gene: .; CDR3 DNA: TGTGCCAGCAGCTTAACAGGAAGGGACCGGGGTGAGCAGTTCTTC; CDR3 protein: CASSLTGRDRGEQFF
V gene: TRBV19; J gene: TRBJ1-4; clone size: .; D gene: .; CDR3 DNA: TGTGCCAGTAGGCTTTCCACTGAAAAACTGTTTTTT; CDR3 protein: CASRLSTEKLFF
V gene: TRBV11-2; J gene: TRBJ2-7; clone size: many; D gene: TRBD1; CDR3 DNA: TGTGCCAGCAGCTTATCAGGGGGAGTCGAGCAGTACTTC; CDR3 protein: CASSLSGGVEQYF
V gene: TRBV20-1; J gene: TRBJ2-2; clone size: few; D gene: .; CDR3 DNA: TGCAGTGCTAGAGATCATCTTTCAGGTTTCGCCGGGGAGCTGTTTTTT; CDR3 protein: CSARDHLSGFAGELFF
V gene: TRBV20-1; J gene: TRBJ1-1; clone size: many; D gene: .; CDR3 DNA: TGCAGTGCTAGAGATGGTCAGCGGAACACTGAAGCTTTCTTT; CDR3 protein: CSARDGQRNTEAFF
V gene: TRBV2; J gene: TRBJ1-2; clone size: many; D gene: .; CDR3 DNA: TGTGCCAGCAAACGCTTCAGAGGCTATGGCTACACCTTC; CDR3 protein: CASKRFRGYGYTF
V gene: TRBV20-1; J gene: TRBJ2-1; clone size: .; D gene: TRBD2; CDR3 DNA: TGCAGTGCTTGGACTAGCGGGGAGCAGTTCTTC; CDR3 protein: CSAWTSGEQFF
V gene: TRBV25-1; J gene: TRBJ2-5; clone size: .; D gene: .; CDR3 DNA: TGTGCCAGCAGTAGGCCTTCCGGGGGGCTGGAGACCCAGTACTTC; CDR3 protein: CASSRPSGGLETQYF
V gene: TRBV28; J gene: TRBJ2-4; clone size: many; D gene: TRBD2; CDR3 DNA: TGTGCCAGCAGTAACGGGCTAGCGGGGTACAAAAACATTCAGTACTTC; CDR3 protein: CASSNGLAGYKNIQYF
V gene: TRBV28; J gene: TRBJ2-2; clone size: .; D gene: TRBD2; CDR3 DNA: TGTGCCAGCAGCCTCGGGGGGGCACTTTGGGAGCTGTTTTTT; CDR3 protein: CASSLGGALWELFF
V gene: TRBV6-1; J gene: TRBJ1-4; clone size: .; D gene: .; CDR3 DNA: TGTGCCAGCAGACCGGACCCTCCGGCTAATGAAAAACTGTTTTTT; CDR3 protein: CASRPDPPANEKLFF
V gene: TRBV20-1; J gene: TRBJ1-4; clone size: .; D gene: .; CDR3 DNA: TGCAGTGCTAAAACCGCCCGCGGGGGTAGTGAAAAACTGTTTTTT; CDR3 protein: CSAKTARGGSEKLFF
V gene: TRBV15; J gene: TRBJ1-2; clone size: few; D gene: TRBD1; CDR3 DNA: TGTGCCACCAGCACGGACAGGGTAAACTATGGCTACACCTTC; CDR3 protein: CATSTDRVNYGYTF
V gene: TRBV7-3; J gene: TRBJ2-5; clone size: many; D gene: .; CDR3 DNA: TGTGCCAGCAGCTTAAGTCCGGGACGGGAGACCCAGTACTTC; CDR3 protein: CASSLSPGRETQYF
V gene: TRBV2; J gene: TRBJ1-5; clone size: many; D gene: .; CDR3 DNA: TGTGCCAGCAGTGAAGCGCGACTAACCAGTGGGCAGCCCCAGCATTTT; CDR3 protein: CASSEARLTSGQPQHF
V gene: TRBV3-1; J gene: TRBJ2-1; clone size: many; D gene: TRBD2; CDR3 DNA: TGTGCCAGCAGCCGGCGGGAGGGGATCTACAATGAGCAGTTCTTC; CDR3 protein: CASSRREGIYNEQFF
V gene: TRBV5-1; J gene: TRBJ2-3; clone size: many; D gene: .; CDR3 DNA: TGCGCCAGCAGCTCCGGAGCACCCACAGATACGCAGTATTTT; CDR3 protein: CASSSGAPTDTQYF
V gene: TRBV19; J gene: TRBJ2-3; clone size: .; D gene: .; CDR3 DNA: TGTGCCAGTAGTCCTACGGGAGAGGTTTCAGATACGCAGTATTTT; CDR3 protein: CASSPTGEVSDTQYF
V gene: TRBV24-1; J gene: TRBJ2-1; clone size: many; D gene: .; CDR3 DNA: TGTGCCACCAGTGATTTGCCGTACAACGTGGGTTCGGGTAATGAGCAGTTCTTC; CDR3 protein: CATSDLPYNVGSGNEQFF
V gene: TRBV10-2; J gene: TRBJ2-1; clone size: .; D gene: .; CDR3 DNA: TGCGCCAGCAGTGAGTCGGGACGGAGCTCCTACAATGAGCAGTTCTTC; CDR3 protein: CASSESGRSSYNEQFF
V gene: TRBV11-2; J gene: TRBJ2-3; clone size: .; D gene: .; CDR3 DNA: TGTGCCAGCAGCTTAGGACCGCTCAGCACAGATACGCAGTATTTT; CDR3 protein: CASSLGPLSTDTQYF
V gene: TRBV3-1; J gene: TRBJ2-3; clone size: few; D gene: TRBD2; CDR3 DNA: TGTGCCAGCAGCCGGGCCGGCCTAGCGGGAGGGGTCGCAGATACGCAGTATTTT; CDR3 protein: CASSRAGLAGGVADTQYF
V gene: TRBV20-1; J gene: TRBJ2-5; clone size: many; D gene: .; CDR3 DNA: TGCAGTGCTGCCCCCTGGAGCCCGGGTGGGACCCAGTACTTC; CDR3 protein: CSAAPWSPGGTQYF
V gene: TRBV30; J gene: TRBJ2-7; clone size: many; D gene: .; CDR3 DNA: TGTGCCTGGAGTGTACAGGCAGGGATCTCCTACGAGCAGTACTTC; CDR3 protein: CAWSVQAGISYEQYF
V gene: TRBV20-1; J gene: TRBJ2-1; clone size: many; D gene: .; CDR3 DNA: TGCAGTGCTAGAAGATTATTAGCGGCCTACAATGAGCAGTTCTTC; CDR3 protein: CSARRLLAAYNEQFF
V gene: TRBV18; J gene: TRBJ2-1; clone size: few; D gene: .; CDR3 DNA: TGTGCCAGCTCACCCCCGGGGCAGGGCTCCTACAATGAGCAGTTCTTC; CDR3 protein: CASSPPGQGSYNEQFF
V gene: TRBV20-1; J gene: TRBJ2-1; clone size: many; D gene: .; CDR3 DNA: TGCAGTGCTAGCTCGACTATTGTGGTCAATGAGCAGTTCTTC; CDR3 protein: CSASSTIVVNEQFF
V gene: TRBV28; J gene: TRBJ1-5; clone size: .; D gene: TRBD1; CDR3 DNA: TGTGCCAGCAGTTTAGTTTCCTCGGGACAGGGGGATCAGCCCCAGCATTTT; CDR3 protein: CASSLVSSGQGDQPQHF
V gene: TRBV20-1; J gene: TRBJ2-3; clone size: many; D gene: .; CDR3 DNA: TGCAGTGCTAGAGATCCGGGCAGTCAACGCACAGATACGCAGTATTTT; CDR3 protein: CSARDPGSQRTDTQYF
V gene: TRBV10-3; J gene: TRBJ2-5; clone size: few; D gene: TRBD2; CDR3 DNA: TGTGCCATCAGTGAAGCGGGAGGAGAGACCCAGTACTTC; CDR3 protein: CAISEAGGETQYF
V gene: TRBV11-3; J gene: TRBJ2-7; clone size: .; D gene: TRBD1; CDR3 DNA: TGTGCCAGCAGCTTTAGGGGACAGGGGATCTACGAGCAGTGCTTC; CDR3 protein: CASSFRGQGIYEQCF
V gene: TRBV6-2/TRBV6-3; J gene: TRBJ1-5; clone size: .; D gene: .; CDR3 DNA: TGTGCCAGCAGCCGGGGGAGCGGCAATCAGCCCCAGCATTTT; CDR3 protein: CASSRGSGNQPQHF
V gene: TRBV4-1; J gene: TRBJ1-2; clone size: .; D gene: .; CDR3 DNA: TGCGCCAGCAGCCAAGGAGTTCGTGGCTACACCTTC; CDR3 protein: CASSQGVRGYTF